This T cell receptor (beta chain) was captured in a study of T cell repertoires in cytomegalovirus infection. Across the study: Evidence of both CMV infection and a matching HLA type came from public TCR beta signatures.

Trimming left V 6 bases short and J 10 bases short, with 12 bases between. Germline loops: CDR1 MNHEY, CDR2 SVGAGI. CDR3 length: 12 amino acids. Whole-study findings and limits: The cumulative frequency of public TCR beta families distinguished individuals who carried CMV together with the relevant HLA.

TCRdb passed the reads through MiXCR, listing each CDR3 protein once. The sample includes about 100,000 distinct CDR3 sequences, 25% to 30% of them seen just once. This clonotype came up many times. Antigen specificity is unknown. The genes are TRBV6-5 and TRBJ1-4; D remains unclear. The sequence was collected from a human donor in good health (CMV status not recorded). Some clones in this sample may be carry-over from other donors' samples. Sequenced material: CD8+ T cells from cultured PBMCs, taken from culture after CMV antigen stimulation. CDR3 loop: CASSTNEGKLFF. CDR3 coding DNA: TGTGCCAGCAGCACCAATGAGGGAAAACTGTTTTTT.